The clone carrying this TCR beta chain has a handful of counts. Per the germline V gene, CDR1 is SGHRS and CDR2 is YFSETQ. CDR3 length equals 15 residues. V lost 4 bases and J lost 4; bases outside the gene matches: 10. The data originate from a study of shared clonotypes between healthy human individuals. None of the donors, who were healthy HIV-negative adults, had recently had acute infections or vaccinations. Libraries were prepared by immunoSEQ multiplex PCR; TCRdb keeps only in-frame clonotypes and omits some of them. Among 950,000 to 1,300,000 clones listed, roughly 70% were seen once. Sequencing was performed on memory CD4+ T cells sorted from blood. Subset defined: CD45RA-negative fraction. The chain combines TRBV5-1 with TRBJ2-5; 7 bases line up with TRBD1. The clonotype originates from a man aged 18 to 29 in good health. In DNA, the CDR3 is TGCGCCAGCAGCAAACAGGGGATCGCTGGAGAGACCCAGTACTTC. It encodes CASSKQGIAGETQYF.